This passage covers 23 T cell receptor beta chains from one sample sequenced in a study of cytomegalovirus exposure and HLA in healthy donors. With 60 Vbeta and 13 Jbeta primers, the PCR was carried out. Data came from immunoSEQ multiplex PCR; TCRdb stores just in-frame clones and leaves some out. Of about 140,000 clones detected, 70% to 90% appear once; the ten largest clones hold roughly 4%. Sequenced input: PBMCs. The receptors were sampled from a woman aged 40 to 50 in good health and CMV-seropositive.

In DNA form, the CDR3 reads TGCAGTGTCCCCCTAGGGGCTGAAGCTTTCTTT. The encoded protein is CSVPLGAEAFF. This chain links TRBV20-1 with TRBJ1-1; a possible D gene is TRBD1 (5 bases). This CDR3 spans 11 amino acids. Germline V gene data show CDR1 as DFQATT and CDR2 as SNEGSKA (reference sequence). V was clipped by 7 bases and J by 6 bases, with 12 bases between them.

This chain links TRBV27 with TRBJ1-5; the match to TRBD1 covers 7 bases. There are 15 residues in the CDR3. Germline V gene sequence: CDR1 MNHEY, CDR2 SMNVEV (reference sequence). V lost 6 bases, J lost 2 bases, and 7 bases stayed unmatched. CDR3 loop: CASRPSTGRNQPQHF. In nucleotides, the CDR3 is TGTGCCAGCAGACCCTCGACAGGGCGCAATCAGCCCCAGCATTTT.

The J gene is TRBJ2-3, the V gene TRBV5-1; D gene ambiguous. Trimming stripped 0 bases from V and 0 bases from J, with 8 bases between. Germline CDR1 reads SGHRS; CDR2 reads YFSETQ. The CDR3 totals 15 residues. CDR3 nucleotide sequence: TGCGCCAGCAGCTTGGAGTCGAGGAGCACAGATACGCAGTATTTT. Translated, it gives CASSLESRSTDTQYF.

This CDR3 reads CASSLSGPNNEQFF. CDR3 nucleotides: TGCGCCAGCAGCTTGTCGGGTCCGAACAATGAGCAGTTCTTC. This sequence joins TRBV5-1 and TRBJ2-1; D gene ambiguous. V was shortened by 1 base and J by 5 bases, with 10 bases between the two germline ends. Germline-derived CDR1 and CDR2 are SGHRS and YFSETQ. This CDR3 contains 14 residues.

This chain joins TRBV28 and TRBJ1-4, with D tentatively TRBD1 (6 bases). Looked up from germline, CDR1 is MDHEN and CDR2 is SYDVKM. This CDR3 has 14 amino acids. Trimming took 3 bases from V and 4 from J, leaving 9 bases between them. In DNA, the CDR3 is TGTGCCAGCAGTTTGGGCAGGGGTAATGAAAAACTGTTTTTT. Protein sequence: CASSLGRGNEKLFF.

The rearrangement joins TRBV27 to TRBJ1-1, with D hard to call. Germline CDR1 MNHEY, CDR2 SMNVEV (reference sequence). Trimming took off 6 bases at V and 0 bases at J, with 8 bases between the two ends. The CDR3 spans 13 residues. This CDR3 reads CASRNLMNTEAFF. DNA for the CDR3: TGTGCCAGCAGGAACCTAATGAACACTGAAGCTTTCTTT.

The rearrangement links TRBV6-5 to TRBJ1-1; 11 nucleotides align to TRBD1. The CDR3 has 12 amino acids. V shed 8 bases and J 7 bases; nucleotides not matched to a gene: 3. Per the germline V gene, CDR1 is MNHEY and CDR2 is SVGAGI. The CDR3 region is CASEGQGDEAFF. In DNA, the CDR3 is TGTGCCAGCGAGGGACAGGGGGATGAAGCTTTCTTT.

The chain uses TRBV5-4 and TRBJ2-2; TRBD1 agrees at 8 bases. This CDR3 contains 16 residues. The trim removed 3 bases at V and 3 bases at J, leaving 7 bases unmatched. CDR1 and CDR2 (germline): SGHNT, YYREEE (reference sequence). The CDR3 loop reads CASSSGTTGDTGELFF. The CDR3 DNA sequence: TGTGCCAGCAGCTCCGGAACGACAGGGGACACCGGGGAGCTGTTTTTT.

The CDR3 DNA reads as TGTGCCAGCAGCCTATGGGGACAGGGGGCCAGAAACACCATATATTTT. This encodes CASSLWGQGARNTIYF. The chain links TRBV5-8 to TRBJ1-3, with 12 bases matching TRBD1. V lost 4 bases, J lost 5 bases, and 7 bases stayed unmatched. Germline CDR1 SGHTS, CDR2 YDEGEE. CDR3 size: 16 residues.

This chain uses TRBV11-2 with TRBJ2-2, with D possibly TRBD2 on 5 matching bases. Trimming pared 5 bases from V and 0 bases from J, leaving 10 bases between. Germline lookup yields CDR1 SGHAT and CDR2 FQNNGV. This CDR3 has 15 residues. The CDR3 region is CASSPRGANTGELFF. CDR3 bases: TGTGCCAGCAGCCCCCGGGGAGCGAACACCGGGGAGCTGTTTTTT.

The genes are TRBV5-4 and TRBJ2-2, with 8 bases that match TRBD2. The CDR3 totals 15 residues. With V trimmed by 0 bases and J by 7 bases, 5 bases remained unmatched. The germline CDR1 and CDR2 sequences are SGHNT and YYREEE (reference sequence). CDR3 loop: CASSLAGGPGGELFF. For the CDR3, the DNA is TGTGCCAGCAGCTTGGCGGGAGGGCCCGGCGGGGAGCTGTTTTTT.

This clone is a singleton in its sample. The chain employs TRBV11-3 and TRBJ1-2; D uncertain. Trimming cost V 5 bases and J 0 bases, with 10 bases left between them. The CDR3 consists of 14 residues. Germline CDR1 and CDR2: SGHNT and YENEEA. The DNA of the CDR3 is TGTGCCAGCAGCCCGGGGTCCGCTAACTATGGCTACACCTTC. Amino acid sequence: CASSPGSANYGYTF.

The CDR3 spells CASSYLRGEQYF. CDR3 sequence (DNA): TGTGCCAGCAGTTACCTCAGGGGGGAGCAGTACTTC. The V gene is TRBV6-5, the J gene TRBJ2-5, with D possibly TRBD1 on 7 matching bases. The germline gives CDR1 MNHEY, CDR2 SVGAGI. Trimming cost V 2 bases and J 11 bases, with 12 bases left between them. This CDR3 has 12 amino acids.

This clone was recorded once. This chain links TRBV4-3 with TRBJ2-3, with D tentatively TRBD2 (5 bases). Germline V gene lookup returns CDR1 LGHNA and CDR2 YSLEER. V was pared by 0 bases and J by 9 bases, with 19 bases between. The CDR3 is made up of 16 amino acids. The CDR3 loop reads CASSQDLRLTGGTQYF. The CDR3 region has the DNA TGCGCCAGCAGCCAAGATCTTCGACTAACCGGCGGAACGCAGTATTTT.

This clone was seen a handful of times. The J gene is TRBJ1-1, the V gene TRBV28; tentatively, D is TRBD1 (6 bases). Trimming stripped 7 bases from V and 4 bases from J, with 13 bases between. This CDR3 is 13 amino acids long. CDR1 MDHEN and CDR2 SYDVKM come from the germline V gene. The chain's CDR3 is CASTLTGITEAFF. The CDR3 nucleotides read TGTGCCAGCACTCTAACAGGGATCACTGAAGCTTTCTTT. The full variable domain, in which reference TRBV28 and TRBJ1-1 provide the parts outside the CDR3, is DVKVTQSSRYLVKRTGEKVFLECVQDMDHENMFWYRQDPGLGLRLIYFSYDVKMKEKGDIPEGYSVSREKKERFSLILESASTNQTSMYLCASTLTGITEAFFGQGTRLTVV.

This clone is a singleton in its sample. Germline is not matched at one junction end, which may reflect a read error. The rearrangement joins TRBV7-9 to TRBJ2-7, with D unclear. The germline V gene has CDR1 SEHNR and CDR2 FQNEAQ (reference sequence). This CDR3 region has 12 residues. The CDR3 nucleotides are TGTTCCAGCAGCTTAACGGCCTACGAGCAGTACTTC. Its protein product is CSSSLTAYEQYF.

J is TRBJ2-3 and V is TRBV4-1; 12 bases line up with TRBD2. J gave up 3 bases and V 5 bases, and 6 bases lay outside the gene matches. In germline, CDR1 is MGHRA, CDR2 YSYEKL. CDR3 length: 16 residues. The CDR3 bases are TGCGCCAGCAGCATCCAACTAGCGGGAGGAACAGATACGCAGTATTTT. This sequence encodes CASSIQLAGGTDTQYF.

V usage is TRBV28 and J usage is TRBJ1-4; D is uncertain. V dropped 6 bases and J dropped 7 bases, with 6 bases sitting between them. CDR3 length: 11 amino acids. CDR1 is MDHEN, CDR2 SYDVKM, per germline. This chain's CDR3 is CASRRSEKLFF. The CDR3 DNA reads as TGTGCCAGCAGAAGGAGTGAAAAACTGTTTTTT.

This chain links TRBV4-2 with TRBJ2-1, with D possibly being TRBD2 (6 bases). V lost 5 bases, J lost 2 bases, and 22 bases lay in between. The germline V gene has CDR1 LGHNA and CDR2 YNFKEQ. CDR3 size: 18 residues. CDR3 in DNA: TGTGCCAGCAGCTATACACTCGGGCCGCGGGATCCCTACAATGAGCAGTTCTTC. Translation: CASSYTLGPRDPYNEQFF.

The rearrangement links TRBV6-5 to TRBJ1-2, with TRBD1 identical over 10 bases. Germline CDR1 is MNHEY and CDR2 is SVGAGI. This CDR3 region has 13 residues. Unmatched junction bases numbered 4, after V lost 5 bases and J lost 7 bases. The CDR3 reads CASSATGGGGYTF. The CDR3 nucleotides read TGTGCCAGCAGTGCGACAGGGGGCGGTGGCTACACCTTC.

In its sample, this clone was seen a few times. This chain uses TRBV11-2 with TRBJ2-2; D is ambiguous. Trimming took 5 bases from V and 7 from J, leaving 8 bases between them. CDR3 length: 12 residues. Germline V gene sequence: CDR1 SGHAT, CDR2 FQNNGV. CDR3 coding DNA: TGTGCCAGCAGCCCCCGGTTCGGGGAGCTGTTTTTT. Encoded protein: CASSPRFGELFF.

This chain links TRBV29-1 with TRBJ2-1; D possibly corresponds to TRBD2 (6 bases). The CDR3 consists of 14 residues. From germline, CDR1 is SQVTM and CDR2 ANQGSEA. Between the trimmed V and J ends, which lost 4 bases and 4 bases, there was a span of 14 bases. The CDR3 reads CSVGGANKYNEQFF. In DNA form, the CDR3 reads TGCAGCGTTGGCGGGGCAAACAAGTACAATGAGCAGTTCTTC.

The V call is TRBV28, the J call TRBJ2-7, with TRBD2 matching over 10 bases. Per the germline V gene, CDR1 is MDHEN and CDR2 is SYDVKM. This CDR3 spans 12 amino acids. V was pared by 7 bases and J by 7 bases, with 4 bases of the junction left unmatched. The CDR3 DNA reads as TGTGCCAGCACACTAGCGGGAACGGAGCAGTACTTC. Amino acids: CASTLAGTEQYF.